The 3 T cell receptor beta chains reported below all come from one sample, sequenced in a study of cytomegalovirus exposure and HLA in healthy donors. PCR was performed using 60 Vbeta and 13 Jbeta primers. Produced via immunoSEQ multiplex PCR; TCRdb's table is partial and in-frame only. The sample lists some 97,000 clones, more than 65% occurring once. Sequences were obtained from PBMCs. The source is a woman between 18 and 29 years old in good health and CMV-seropositive.

Note on this clone: This specimen includes other DNA sequences encoding the same CDR3. The chain couples TRBV18 to TRBJ1-5; 8 nucleotides align to TRBD1. J was trimmed by 5 bases and V by 3 bases; bases with no gene match: 0. Germline assignment: CDR1 KGHSH and CDR2 LQKENI. The CDR3 length is 13 residues. Here the CDR3 reads CASSPDRDQPQHF. The CDR3 DNA sequence: TGTGCCAGCTCACCGGACAGGGATCAGCCCCAGCATTTT.

Only one count was recorded for this clone. This chain connects TRBV15 to TRBJ2-7; D gene unclear. Germline V CDR1 and CDR2: LNHNV, YYDKDF (reference sequence). CDR3 length equals 16 residues. Trimming pared 0 bases from V and 2 bases from J, leaving 14 bases between. The CDR3, as DNA: TGTGCCACCAGCAGAGATGACGTCGCCGGAGCCTACGAGCAGTACTTC. It codes for CATSRDDVAGAYEQYF. Combining the CDR3 with reference TRBV15 and TRBJ2-7 gives the whole variable domain DAMVIQNPRYQVTQFGKPVTLSCSQTLNHNVMYWYQQKSSQAPKLLFHYYDKDFNNEADTPDNFQSRRPNTSFCFLDIRSPGLGDTAMYLCATSRDDVAGAYEQYFGPGTRLTVT.

The chain uses TRBV10-1 and TRBJ2-5; D possibly corresponds to TRBD2 (5 bases). V lost 6 bases and J 5 bases, leaving 10 bases between the germline ends. The CDR3 is made up of 12 amino acids. CDR1 and CDR2 from the germline V gene are WNHNN and SYGVQD (reference sequence). The CDR3 bases are TGCGCCAGCAGAAGGGAGCCTGAGACCCAGTACTTC. Amino acid sequence: CASRREPETQYF.